One T cell receptor beta chain is described in this entry. TCRdb's table, derived via immunoSEQ multiplex PCR, lists solely in-frame clones and lacks some. This table holds around 140,000 clones, 93% found once. This specimen belongs to a study of T cell responses to AZD1222 COVID-19 vaccine. Trimming removed 4 bases from V and 6 bases from J; junction bases left unmatched: 9. The CDR3 is made up of 17 amino acids. Germline lookup yields CDR1 SGHNT and CDR2 YENEEA. Sequencing was performed on peripheral blood, taken after recovery from COVID-19. The chain is built from TRBV11-3 and TRBJ2-1; 13 bases align to TRBD2. This receptor was obtained from an adult who had recovered from COVID-19. The CDR3 loop reads CASSYLPGLAGPNEQFF. The CDR3, as DNA: TGTGCCAGCAGCTACCTTCCGGGACTAGCGGGACCCAATGAGCAGTTCTTC.